Below are 30 T cell receptor beta chains sequenced from a single sample in a study of T cell responses to AZD1222 COVID-19 vaccine. Profiled with immunoSEQ multiplex PCR; TCRdb holds only in-frame clones, not every one. Of approximately 52,000 clones listed, 80% to 90% are singletons. The starting material was peripheral blood, obtained 28 days after the second AZD1222 dose. The receptors were gathered from an adult who received the AZD1222 COVID-19 vaccine.

This chain uses TRBV7-9 with TRBJ2-1; D possibly corresponds to TRBD1 (6 bases). Trimming left V 3 bases short and J 7 bases short, with 10 bases between. Per germline, CDR1 SEHNR and CDR2 FQNEAQ (reference sequence). The CDR3 has 13 amino acids. CDR3 in DNA: TGTGCCAGCAGCTTTGGGGGCAAGAATGAGCAGTTCTTC. Residues: CASSFGGKNEQFF.

V usage is TRBV28 and J usage is TRBJ2-1, with D possibly TRBD2 on 6 matching bases. The V gene lost 2 bases and the J gene lost 0 bases, with 29 bases spanning the gap. The CDR3 is 22 amino acids. The germline V gene encodes CDR1 MDHEN and CDR2 SYDVKM. DNA for the CDR3: TGTGCCAGCAGTTTACCGGGGTTGGGGTCTAGCGTGTTAATGATCTCCTACAATGAGCAGTTCTTC. This translates into CASSLPGLGSSVLMISYNEQFF. Looking up the rest from reference TRBV28 and TRBJ2-1 gives the full variable domain: DVKVTQSSRYLVKRTGEKVFLECVQDMDHENMFWYRQDPGLGLRLIYFSYDVKMKEKGDIPEGYSVSREKKERFSLILESASTNQTSMYLCASSLPGLGSSVLMISYNEQFFGPGTRLTVL.

J is TRBJ2-2 and V is TRBV7-2; 8 bases align to TRBD2. After removal of 5 bases from V and 4 bases from J, the junction contained 6 bases not matched to a gene. The CDR3 spans 15 residues. Germline assignment: CDR1 SGHTA and CDR2 FQGNSA. For the CDR3, the DNA is TGTGCCAGCAGCAGAGCGGGAGTTGCCACCGGGGAGCTGTTTTTT. It yields the protein CASSRAGVATGELFF.

The chain joins TRBV19 to TRBJ1-3, with D unclear. The germline gives CDR1 LNHDA, CDR2 SQIVND (reference sequence). The ends were cut back, 4 bases at V and 0 bases at J, with 7 bases in the middle. This CDR3 is 14 amino acids long. In nucleotides, the CDR3 is TGTGCCAGTAGTAGAGAAGTCTCTGGAAACACCATATATTTT. Its protein is CASSREVSGNTIYF.

The V call is TRBV6-6, the J call TRBJ1-1; 8 bases are shared with TRBD1. The V gene end was trimmed by 6 bases and the J gene end by 5 bases; junction bases not matched to a gene: 5. The CDR3 sequence is 13 residues long. The germline V gene has CDR1 MNHNY and CDR2 SVGAGI (reference sequence). In DNA form, the CDR3 reads TGTGCCAGCAGGAGGACAGGGCAAACTGAAGCTTTCTTT. This translates into CASRRTGQTEAFF.

The chain recombines TRBV5-1 with TRBJ2-1, with a tentative D call TRBD1 (6 bases). The CDR3 has 13 amino acids. Germline V gene lookup returns CDR1 SGHRS and CDR2 YFSETQ. The V end lost 3 bases, the J end lost 7 bases, and 11 bases lay between the germline ends. CDR3 sequence: CASSSGQGNEQFF. CDR3 DNA: TGCGCCAGCAGCTCGGGACAAGGGAATGAGCAGTTCTTC.

The chain recombines TRBV3-1 (or the pseudogene TRBV3-2) with TRBJ2-3; 7 bases agree with TRBD1. The junction had 1 base not matched to a gene; V was cut back by 1 base and J by 0 bases. This CDR3 has 15 amino acids. Germline V gives CDR1 LGHDT, CDR2 YNNKEL (reference sequence). CDR3 amino acids: CASSQGQGSTDTQYF. CDR3 nucleotide sequence: TGTGCCAGCAGCCAAGGACAGGGTAGCACAGATACGCAGTATTTT.

The chain is built from TRBV27 and TRBJ1-3, with D unresolved. Germline assignment: CDR1 MNHEY and CDR2 SMNVEV (reference sequence). V lost 6 bases and J 0 bases, leaving 12 bases between the germline ends. The CDR3 is 15 amino acids. CDR3 coding DNA: TGTGCCAGCAGCCGGACCTCTTTCTCTGGAAACACCATATATTTT. Translating gives CASSRTSFSGNTIYF.

The rearrangement joins TRBV3-1 (or the pseudogene TRBV3-2) to TRBJ1-2; D is unresolved. CDR1 is LGHDT, CDR2 YNNKEL, per germline (reference sequence). The CDR3 loop spans 14 amino acids. V was trimmed by 3 bases and J by 2 bases, leaving 10 bases between them. In DNA, the CDR3 is TGTGCCAGCAGCCAGGCCGGGAGGAACTATGGCTACACCTTC. Its translation: CASSQAGRNYGYTF.

The V gene is TRBV30, the J gene TRBJ2-6; the D gene is possibly TRBD1 (5 bases). Germline CDR1 GTSNPN, CDR2 SVGIG (reference sequence). The V end lost 1 base, the J end lost 3 bases, and 13 bases lay between the germline ends. The CDR3 covers 16 residues. The CDR3 DNA sequence: TGTGCCTGGAGTGGGCAGGGTTTGTTTGGGGCCAACGTCCTGACTTTC. Encoded protein: CAWSGQGLFGANVLTF.

The chain is built from TRBV27 and TRBJ2-7; D gene ambiguous. Trimming stripped 6 bases from V and 7 bases from J, with 16 bases between. This CDR3 spans 13 amino acids. Germline loops: CDR1 MNHEY, CDR2 SMNVEV (reference sequence). The CDR3 here is CASRGRLVWEQYF. In DNA form, the CDR3 reads TGTGCCAGCAGGGGCAGGCTAGTCTGGGAGCAGTACTTC.

CDR3 amino acids: CASSLEGKGLDEQYF. In DNA form, the CDR3 reads TGTGCCAGCAGCTTAGAGGGAAAAGGGTTGGACGAGCAGTACTTC. This chain joins TRBV7-8 and TRBJ2-7; D unclear. Trimming stripped 1 base from V and 5 bases from J, with 15 bases between. The CDR3 is made up of 15 amino acids. Germline CDR1 SGHVS, CDR2 FQNEAQ.

This chain connects TRBV13 to TRBJ2-1; 14 bases fit TRBD2. Trimming removed 5 bases from V and 3 bases from J; junction bases left unmatched: 15. Germline lookup yields CDR1 PRHDT and CDR2 FYEKMQ (reference sequence). The CDR3 is 20 residues long. CDR3 amino acids: CASSPYTRTSGRRVYNEQFF. The CDR3 DNA reads as TGTGCCAGCAGCCCGTATACTAGGACTAGCGGGAGGAGGGTCTACAATGAGCAGTTCTTC.

The J gene is TRBJ2-1, the V gene TRBV3-1 (or the pseudogene TRBV3-2); D unresolved. The CDR3 covers 15 residues. Trimming left V 1 base short and J 3 bases short, with 10 bases between. The germline V gene has CDR1 LGHDT and CDR2 YNNKEL (reference sequence). The CDR3 protein is CASSQVVAFYNEQFF. The CDR3, as DNA: TGTGCCAGCAGCCAAGTGGTCGCGTTCTACAATGAGCAGTTCTTC.

J is TRBJ1-6 and V is TRBV6-5, with a weak D call TRBD1 (6 bases). Trimming took 8 bases from V and 1 from J, leaving 12 bases between them. This CDR3 is 15 amino acids long. Germline CDR1 and CDR2: MNHEY and SVGAGI. The CDR3 region has the DNA TGTGCCAGCCAGGAAGGGGGTTCCTATAATTCACCCCTCCACTTT. This sequence encodes CASQEGGSYNSPLHF.

This clone is a singleton in its sample. This rearrangement joins TRBV29-1 to TRBJ2-1; 7 bases line up with TRBD1. The CDR3 consists of 11 residues. Germline V gene sequence: CDR1 SQVTM, CDR2 ANQGSEA. Losses at the gene ends were 7 bases for V and 5 bases for J; bases not matched to a gene: 2. The CDR3 DNA reads as TGCAGCGGTGACAGGGACAATGAGCAGTTCTTC. Its protein is CSGDRDNEQFF.

This chain joins TRBV28 and TRBJ2-2, with TRBD2 matching 9 bases. J was trimmed by 2 bases and V by 3 bases; bases with no gene match: 1. The length of the CDR3 is 15 residues. CDR1 and CDR2 (germline): MDHEN, SYDVKM. The CDR3 sequence: CASSFLAGNTGELFF. CDR3 nucleotide sequence: TGTGCCAGCAGTTTTCTAGCGGGAAACACCGGGGAGCTGTTTTTT. The variable domain in full, with the rest retrieved from reference TRBV28 and TRBJ2-2, is DVKVTQSSRYLVKRTGEKVFLECVQDMDHENMFWYRQDPGLGLRLIYFSYDVKMKEKGDIPEGYSVSREKKERFSLILESASTNQTSMYLCASSFLAGNTGELFFGEGSRLTVL.

This rearrangement joins TRBV12-5 to TRBJ2-3; TRBD1 might be the D (5 bases). The V gene lost 5 bases and the J gene lost 0 bases, with 9 bases spanning the gap. This CDR3 has 14 residues. Germline V gene data show CDR1 as LGHNT and CDR2 as FRNRAP. This chain's CDR3 is CASGPTESTDTQYF. The CDR3 nucleotides read TGTGCTAGTGGTCCGACAGAAAGCACAGATACGCAGTATTTT.

The chain recombines TRBV30 with TRBJ2-1; D assignment may be TRBD1 or TRBD2 (6 bases each). The germline V gene has CDR1 GTSNPN and CDR2 SVGIG (reference sequence). The CDR3 totals 12 residues. The V end lost 4 bases, the J end lost 14 bases, and 18 bases lay between the germline ends. The CDR3: CAWTAGGYGKFF. The CDR3 DNA reads TGTGCCTGGACCGCCGGGGGCTACGGGAAGTTCTTC.

Comment on this clone: One end of the junction is discordant with germline, which a read error may explain. The rearrangement uses TRBV7-2 and TRBJ1-5; D is possibly TRBD1 (5 bases). Germline V gene lookup returns CDR1 SGHTA and CDR2 FQGNSA. This CDR3 is 15 amino acids long. CDR3 sequence: CASTLGPGSNQPQHF. CDR3 nucleotide sequence: TGTGCCAGCACCTTAGGTCCAGGGAGTAATCAGCCCCAGCATTTT.

The chain recombines TRBV2 with TRBJ1-1; no firm D call. Germline V lookup: CDR1 SNHLY, CDR2 FYNNEI. Trimming took off 7 bases at V and 8 bases at J, with 17 bases between the two ends. This CDR3 has 13 residues. The CDR3 loop reads CASIEAARSEAFF. CDR3 nucleotide sequence: TGTGCCAGCATTGAGGCAGCCCGCTCGGAAGCTTTCTTT.

The V gene is TRBV24-1, the J gene TRBJ2-1, with no clear D. The ends were cut back, 5 bases at V and 4 bases at J, with 11 bases in the middle. Germline V gene data show CDR1 as KGHDR and CDR2 as SFDVKD. This CDR3 has 14 residues. CDR3 loop: CATSGSERYNEQFF. CDR3 nucleotide sequence: TGTGCCACCAGTGGATCCGAGAGATACAATGAGCAGTTCTTC.

V and J are TRBV2 and TRBJ1-5; D remains ambiguous. The CDR3 extends over 14 amino acids. V lost 5 bases, J lost 0 bases, and 8 bases lay in between. CDR1 SNHLY and CDR2 FYNNEI come from the germline V gene. CDR3 sequence (DNA): TGTGCCAGCAGTAAGGACGGTAGCAATCAGCCCCAGCATTTT. It encodes CASSKDGSNQPQHF.

J is TRBJ2-3 and V is TRBV20-1, with TRBD2 identical over 9 bases. Germline CDR1 and CDR2: DFQATT and SNEGSKA (reference sequence). The CDR3 loop spans 15 amino acids. V shed 3 bases and J 1 base; nucleotides not matched to a gene: 5. CDR3 sequence: CSASLLAGRTDTQYF. For the CDR3, the DNA is TGCAGTGCTAGTCTGCTAGCGGGACGCACAGATACGCAGTATTTT.

This clone was detected a few times. The chain recombines TRBV9 with TRBJ2-3, with no clear D. Germline V gives CDR1 SGDLS, CDR2 YYNGEE. This CDR3 spans 15 amino acids. V was clipped by 4 bases and J by 5 bases, with 17 bases between them. The CDR3 DNA is TGTGCCAGCAGCCTGAAGCGCGAACTGGGAGATACGCAGTATTTT. Protein product: CASSLKRELGDTQYF.

A few counts support this clone. V usage is TRBV5-4 and J usage is TRBJ1-6, with D perhaps matching TRBD1 (5 bases). Per the germline V gene, CDR1 is SGHNT and CDR2 is YYREEE (reference sequence). The CDR3 length is 12 residues. The V end lost 2 bases, the J end lost 10 bases, and 7 bases lay between the germline ends. As DNA, the CDR3 is TGTGCCAGCAGCTTTAGGGGCTCACCCCTCCACTTT. This sequence encodes CASSFRGSPLHF.

V is TRBV7-8 and J is TRBJ1-4; TRBD1 matches at 8 bases. The ends lost 2 bases at V and 8 bases at J; junction bases unmatched: 10. Germline V lookup: CDR1 SGHVS, CDR2 FQNEAQ. The CDR3 extends over 16 amino acids. CDR3 sequence: CASSLLQTGVGEKLFF. The DNA for the CDR3 is TGTGCCAGCAGCTTACTCCAGACAGGGGTAGGGGAAAAACTGTTTTTT. Full variable domain (missing parts from reference TRBV7-8 and TRBJ1-4): GAGVSQSPRYKVAKRGQDVALRCDPISGHVSLFWYQQALGQGPEFLTYFQNEAQLDKSGLPSDRFFAERPEGSVSTLKIQRTQQEDSAVYLCASSLLQTGVGEKLFFGSGTQLSVL.

This clone is termed medium-sized. The gene calls are TRBV19 and TRBJ2-2, with 7 nucleotides matching TRBD1. The germline gives CDR1 LNHDA, CDR2 SQIVND (reference sequence). CDR3 length: 14 amino acids. V lost 5 bases to trimming and J lost 5 bases; unmatched junction nucleotides: 5. The CDR3 DNA follows: TGTGCCAGTAGTGTGACAGGGTCGACCGGGGAGCTGTTTTTT. Translation: CASSVTGSTGELFF.

This clone was counted only a few times. V is TRBV5-1 and J is TRBJ2-1, with D tentatively TRBD2 (5 bases). Looked up from germline, CDR1 is SGHRS and CDR2 is YFSETQ. The V end lost 0 bases, the J end lost 6 bases, and 16 bases lay between the germline ends. The CDR3 has 16 amino acids. The CDR3 coding sequence is TGCGCCAGCAGCTTGGAAAGGTCGGGATTGGGCAATGAGCAGTTCTTC. Protein product: CASSLERSGLGNEQFF.

The rearrangement uses TRBV27 and TRBJ2-1; D assignment may be TRBD1 or TRBD2 (5 bases each). Germline V lookup: CDR1 MNHEY, CDR2 SMNVEV (reference sequence). The CDR3 covers 14 residues. The V end was cut by 8 bases, the J end by 8 bases, with 19 bases between. The CDR3 here is CASQLRWGFHEQFF. CDR3 in DNA: TGTGCCAGCCAATTGAGATGGGGGTTCCATGAGCAGTTCTTC.